The present TCR beta chain was sequenced within a study of OX40 agonist ivuxolimab in advanced cancers. Overall study context: The study treated patients with ivuxolimab, an agonistic anti-OX40 (CD134) antibody.

It was autoimmune disease history or systemic immunosuppression that excluded patients. Libraries were prepared by immunoSEQ multiplex PCR; TCRdb keeps only in-frame clonotypes and omits some of them. The sample has about 67,000 clones; approximately 81% are singletons. The CDR3 consists of 14 residues. Germline CDR1 and CDR2: MGHRA and YSYEKL. V shed 1 base and J shed 4 bases, with 8 bases lying between them. The receptor was derived from an adult with an advanced solid tumor such as melanoma, head and neck, liver or kidney cancer. Sequencing was performed on CD4+ or CD8+ T cells sorted from blood, taken in a trial of the OX40 agonist ivuxolimab. This sequence joins TRBV4-1 and TRBJ1-5; D uncertain. This CDR3 is CASSQVAENQPQHF. The CDR3 DNA reads TGCGCCAGCAGCCAAGTTGCCGAGAATCAGCCCCAGCATTTT.